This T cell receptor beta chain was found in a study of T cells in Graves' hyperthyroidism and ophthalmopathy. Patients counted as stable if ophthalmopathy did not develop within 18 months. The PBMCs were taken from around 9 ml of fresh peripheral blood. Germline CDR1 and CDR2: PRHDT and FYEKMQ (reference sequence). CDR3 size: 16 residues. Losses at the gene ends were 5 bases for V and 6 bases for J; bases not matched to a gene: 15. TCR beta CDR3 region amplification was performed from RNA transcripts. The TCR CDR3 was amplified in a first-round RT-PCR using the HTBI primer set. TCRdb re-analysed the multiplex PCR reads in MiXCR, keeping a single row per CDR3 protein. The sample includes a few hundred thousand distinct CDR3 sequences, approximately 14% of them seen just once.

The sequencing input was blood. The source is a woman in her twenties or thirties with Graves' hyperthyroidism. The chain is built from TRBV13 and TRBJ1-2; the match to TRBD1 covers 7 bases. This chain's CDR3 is CASSLGQLASPNGYTF. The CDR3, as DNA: TGTGCCAGCAGCCTGGGACAGCTGGCCTCACCCAATGGCTACACCTTC. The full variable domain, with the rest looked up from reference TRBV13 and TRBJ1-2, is AAGVIQSPRHLIKEKRETATLKCYPIPRHDTVYWYQQGPGQDPQFLISFYEKMQSDKGSIPDRFSAQQFSDYHSELNMSSLELGDSALYFCASSLGQLASPNGYTFGSGTRLTVV.